Following are 31 T cell receptor beta chains from one sample sequenced in a study of blood T cell repertoires in COVID-19. TCRdb keeps only in-frame clones here, not all; method: immunoSEQ multiplex PCR. The repertoire holds 210,000 or so clones, 70% to 90% seen once, with 5% to 8% in the top ten. What was sequenced was peripheral blood. The receptor source for this set is a woman between 40 and 55 years old who had recovered from COVID-19.

The CDR3 is CASSLTPGLVQDTQYF. CDR3 bases: TGTGCCAGCAGCCTTACTCCGGGACTCGTCCAAGATACGCAGTATTTT. The rearrangement joins TRBV9 to TRBJ2-3, with D possibly being TRBD2 (6 bases). This CDR3 region has 16 residues. V lost 4 bases to trimming and J lost 5 bases, with 20 bases between them. Germline V gene sequence: CDR1 SGDLS, CDR2 YYNGEE.

The chain couples TRBV3-1 (or the pseudogene TRBV3-2) to TRBJ2-7, with 9 bases that match TRBD2. With 1 base clipped from V and 6 bases from J, the junction kept 7 bases outside the gene matches. CDR1 is LGHDT and CDR2 is YNNKEL in the germline V gene (reference sequence). This CDR3 contains 15 residues. The CDR3 here is CASSQVVLAGSEQYF. CDR3 DNA: TGTGCCAGCAGCCAAGTGGTGCTAGCGGGAAGCGAGCAGTACTTC.

The V gene is TRBV28, the J gene TRBJ2-7, with D possibly matching TRBD1 (6 bases). Germline V lookup: CDR1 MDHEN, CDR2 SYDVKM. The CDR3 is 16 amino acids. Trimming stripped 5 bases from V and 0 bases from J, with 17 bases between. The CDR3 bases are TGTGCCAGCAGTCCCCTAAGGGGGACAAGCTCCTACGAGCAGTACTTC. This gives the protein CASSPLRGTSSYEQYF.

The chain employs TRBV5-5 and TRBJ2-3, with 10 bases that match TRBD2. Germline V gives CDR1 SGHKS, CDR2 YYEKEE (reference sequence). J gave up 7 bases and V 1 base, and 9 bases lay outside the gene matches. This CDR3 has 16 residues. The CDR3 sequence: CASSLKGTSVEYTQYF. CDR3 nucleotide sequence: TGTGCCAGCAGCTTGAAAGGGACTAGCGTGGAGTATACGCAGTATTTT.

The chain is built from TRBV28 and TRBJ1-2; 7 bases align to TRBD1. The germline CDR1 and CDR2 sequences are MDHEN and SYDVKM. The CDR3 is made up of 19 amino acids. The V segment lost 2 bases and the J segment 2 bases; nucleotides outside the gene matches: 17. CDR3 region: CASSLIPGRGTDLNYGYTF. The DNA for the CDR3 is TGTGCCAGCAGTTTAATACCGGGCCGTGGGACAGACCTAAACTATGGCTACACCTTC.

This sequence joins TRBV6-6 and TRBJ1-1; D possibly corresponds to TRBD1 (6 bases). The CDR3 has 14 amino acids. Germline V CDR1 and CDR2: MNHNY, SVGAGI (reference sequence). V was trimmed by 5 bases and J by 4 bases, leaving 14 bases between them. CDR3 DNA: TGTGCCAGCAGTGTACAGGGCCGGAGCACTGAAGCTTTCTTT. It specifies CASSVQGRSTEAFF.

In nucleotides, the CDR3 is TGTGCCAGCAGCACCCGGACAGTGAATGAGCAGTTCTTC. It specifies CASSTRTVNEQFF. The chain employs TRBV11-2 and TRBJ2-1; D might be TRBD1 (6 bases). The V end lost 5 bases, the J end lost 7 bases, and 12 bases lay between the germline ends. This CDR3 is 13 amino acids long. Germline V gene data show CDR1 as SGHAT and CDR2 as FQNNGV.

This clone turned up a few times. The chain combines TRBV4-2 with TRBJ2-3, with 9 bases aligning to TRBD2. Germline CDR1 reads LGHNA; CDR2 reads YNFKEQ. This CDR3 has 16 residues. The V segment lost 4 bases and the J segment 0 bases; nucleotides outside the gene matches: 5. The CDR3 DNA reads as TGTGCCAGCAGCCGGACTAGCGATACTAGCACAGATACGCAGTATTTT. Its protein product is CASSRTSDTSTDTQYF.

V and J are TRBV11-2 and TRBJ2-7; unclear D gene. This CDR3 comprises 13 residues. V gave up 3 bases and J gave up 0 bases, with 6 bases separating them. Germline V gene data show CDR1 as SGHAT and CDR2 as FQNNGV. The CDR3 DNA follows: TGTGCCAGCAGCTTTGGGCCCTCCTACGAGCAGTACTTC. It encodes CASSFGPSYEQYF.

CDR3: CASSEWRENYGYTF. The CDR3 bases are TGTGCCAGCAGTGAATGGCGGGAAAACTATGGCTACACCTTC. The gene calls are TRBV2 and TRBJ1-2; the D is unclear. Germline CDR1 reads SNHLY; CDR2 reads FYNNEI. V was trimmed by 2 bases and J by 2 bases, leaving 9 bases between them. The CDR3 is made up of 14 amino acids. The whole variable domain, remainder taken from reference TRBV2 and TRBJ1-2, is EPEVTQTPSHQVTQMGQEVILRCVPISNHLYFYWYRQILGQKVEFLVSFYNNEISEKSEIFDDQFSVERPDGSNFTLKIRSTKLEDSAMYFCASSEWRENYGYTFGSGTRLTVV.

This clone was picked up one time. The chain combines TRBV9 with TRBJ2-1, with a tentative D call TRBD2 (6 bases). The length of the CDR3 is 17 residues. CDR1 and CDR2 from the germline V gene are SGDLS and YYNGEE. V lost 0 bases, J lost 8 bases, and 21 bases lay in between. In DNA, the CDR3 is TGTGCCAGCAGCGTAGGGGTGCGGGGCGGGACGGGGGATGAGCAGTTCTTC. It translates to CASSVGVRGGTGDEQFF.

The V call is TRBV6-2 or TRBV6-3, the J call TRBJ2-1; D remains ambiguous. V lost 1 base to trimming and J lost 8 bases, with 18 bases between them. The CDR3 spans 16 residues. The V gene's germline CDR1 is MNHEY and CDR2 SVGEGT. Here the CDR3 DNA reads TGTGCCAGCAGTTACTTAGACACCCCCAGTCACGATGAGCAGTTCTTC. Residues: CASSYLDTPSHDEQFF.

V usage is TRBV6-6 and J usage is TRBJ2-1, with 10 bases matching TRBD2. CDR1 is MNHNY, CDR2 SVGAGI, per germline (reference sequence). The CDR3 runs to 15 residues. V trimming: 6 bases; J trimming: 8 bases; junction bases outside the gene matches: 10. CDR3: CASSRGTSVSHEQFF. The CDR3 DNA follows: TGTGCCAGCAGCAGGGGGACTAGCGTGTCCCATGAGCAGTTCTTC.

V usage is TRBV19 and J usage is TRBJ1-1; D ambiguous. Germline V gene data show CDR1 as LNHDA and CDR2 as SQIVND (reference sequence). This CDR3 is built from 14 residues. V was cut by 7 bases and J by 1 base, with 13 bases left in between. Here the CDR3 reads CASTPGYKNTEAFF. The CDR3 region has the DNA TGTGCCAGTACCCCGGGGTATAAGAACACTGAAGCTTTCTTT. Complete variable domain (other parts from reference TRBV19 and TRBJ1-1): DGGITQSPKYLFRKEGQNVTLSCEQNLNHDAMYWYRQDPGQGLRLIYYSQIVNDFQKGDIAEGYSVSREKKESFPLTVTSAQKNPTAFYLCASTPGYKNTEAFFGQGTRLTVV.

The V gene is TRBV2, the J gene TRBJ2-2; no definite D call. Germline CDR1 reads SNHLY; CDR2 reads FYNNEI. V gave up 7 bases and J gave up 0 bases, with 9 bases separating them. The CDR3 extends over 14 amino acids. CDR3 in DNA: TGTGCCAGCAATCACAGACCGAACACCGGGGAGCTGTTTTTT. This translates into CASNHRPNTGELFF.

The CDR3 bases are TGTGCCAGCAGTCCCGGGACTAGCGAAAGCACAGATACGCAGTATTTT. This translates into CASSPGTSESTDTQYF. The J gene is TRBJ2-3, the V gene TRBV28; 10 bases line up with TRBD2. J gave up 0 bases and V 5 bases, and 5 bases lay outside the gene matches. Per germline, CDR1 MDHEN and CDR2 SYDVKM. This CDR3 region has 16 residues.

The rearrangement joins TRBV28 to TRBJ2-3; D not certain. Germline V gene lookup returns CDR1 MDHEN and CDR2 SYDVKM. This CDR3 region has 12 residues. V lost 5 bases to trimming and J lost 8 bases, with 11 bases between them. The CDR3 bases are TGTGCCAGCAGTCTTCTCACGGGTACGCAGTATTTT. It codes for CASSLLTGTQYF.

The chain combines TRBV18 with TRBJ1-2; TRBD1 aligns across 9 bases. The CDR3 extends over 15 amino acids. The germline V gene encodes CDR1 KGHSH and CDR2 LQKENI. Losses at the gene ends were 3 bases for V and 7 bases for J; bases not matched to a gene: 9. This CDR3 reads CASSPSGTGYGGYTF. CDR3 coding DNA: TGTGCCAGCTCACCCTCCGGGACAGGGTACGGTGGCTACACCTTC.

In this sample, this clone turned up once. One junction end disagrees with the germline gene, perhaps due to a read error. V usage is TRBV27 and J usage is TRBJ1-1, with 8 bases identical to TRBD1. From germline, CDR1 is MNHEY and CDR2 SMNVEV (reference sequence). This CDR3 contains 13 residues. CDR3 in amino acids: CASSLSGQVDAFF. For the CDR3, the DNA is TGTGCCAGCAGTCTATCGGGACAGGTGGACGCTTTCTTT.

This clone was observed a few times. This sequence joins TRBV9 and TRBJ1-3; no definite D call. The germline V and J ends were trimmed by 3 bases and 0 bases, with 10 bases remaining between them. Germline CDR1 is SGDLS and CDR2 is YYNGEE. The CDR3 consists of 15 residues. CDR3 residues: CASSAYLSSGNTIYF. CDR3 sequence (DNA): TGTGCCAGCAGCGCATACTTGAGCTCTGGAAACACCATATATTTT.

The chain has TRBV28 and TRBJ1-5; D call uncertain. CDR3 length: 16 residues. V lost 4 bases and J 0 bases, leaving 13 bases between the germline ends. CDR1 is MDHEN, CDR2 SYDVKM, per germline. CDR3 sequence: CASSSPRSNSNQPQHF. The CDR3 nucleotides read TGTGCCAGCAGTTCCCCGAGAAGCAATAGCAATCAGCCCCAGCATTTT.

The chain is built from TRBV6-5 and TRBJ1-5, with D possibly TRBD1 on 5 matching bases. CDR1 MNHEY and CDR2 SVGAGI come from the germline V gene. The CDR3 runs to 13 residues. V was cut by 6 bases and J by 3 bases, with 9 bases left in between. In nucleotides, the CDR3 is TGTGCCAGCAGCCCGACAGTCAATCAGCCCCAGCATTTT. The encoded protein is CASSPTVNQPQHF.

This clone was seen just once. J is TRBJ2-7 and V is TRBV28; D possibly corresponds to TRBD2 (6 bases). CDR1 is MDHEN, CDR2 SYDVKM, per germline. The V and J ends lost 5 bases and 0 bases respectively, with 14 bases between them. The CDR3 totals 15 residues. The CDR3 loop reads CASSRSRTTSYEQYF. The CDR3 DNA sequence: TGTGCCAGCAGTCGATCCCGGACTACCTCCTACGAGCAGTACTTC.

The count of this clone is one. V usage is TRBV6-5 and J usage is TRBJ1-6, with 12 nucleotides matching TRBD1. Germline lookup yields CDR1 MNHEY and CDR2 SVGAGI. Trimming cost V 2 bases and J 10 bases; bases outside gene matches: 3. The CDR3 runs 15 residues. This CDR3 is CASSYRDRGQSPLHF. The CDR3 DNA sequence: TGTGCCAGCAGTTACAGGGACAGGGGGCAATCACCCCTCCACTTT.

The genes are TRBV7-9 and TRBJ1-4; 10 bases are a match to TRBD1. Germline V CDR1 and CDR2: SEHNR, FQNEAQ (reference sequence). The J segment lost 7 bases and the V segment lost 4 bases, leaving 3 bases of the junction unmatched. The CDR3 extends over 14 amino acids. The CDR3 sequence: CASSSDRGSEKLFF. The CDR3 bases are TGTGCCAGCAGCTCGGACAGGGGGTCTGAAAAACTGTTTTTT.

This clone was counted a single time. This rearrangement joins TRBV4-1 to TRBJ2-1; 15 nucleotides agree with TRBD2. V gave up 4 bases and J gave up 5 bases; unmatched junction bases: 12. The CDR3 sequence is 19 residues long. Per the germline V gene, CDR1 is MGHRA and CDR2 is YSYEKL. The DNA for the CDR3 is TGCGCCAGCAGCCTTCCCGGGACTAGCGGGAGGACGGCGGACAATGAGCAGTTCTTC. Its translation: CASSLPGTSGRTADNEQFF.

The rearrangement joins TRBV5-6 to TRBJ1-3; unclear D gene. Germline V lookup: CDR1 SGHDT, CDR2 YYEEEE. The CDR3 consists of 13 residues. V was pared by 4 bases and J by 1 base, with 6 bases between. This chain's CDR3 is CASSPGSGNTIYF. The CDR3 region has the DNA TGTGCCAGCAGCCCCGGTTCTGGAAACACCATATATTTT.

The genes are TRBV7-2 and TRBJ2-3; D is undetermined. Trimming cost V 5 bases and J 2 bases, with 23 bases left between them. The CDR3 has 18 residues. Germline-derived CDR1 and CDR2 are SGHTA and FQGNSA. CDR3 sequence reads: CASSLAPPASTHTDTQYF. CDR3 in DNA: TGTGCCAGCAGCCTGGCCCCCCCCGCATCGACACACACAGATACGCAGTATTTT.

This sequence joins TRBV7-9 and TRBJ2-1; TRBD2 aligns across 7 bases. CDR3 length: 14 residues. J lost 3 bases, V lost 6 bases, and 5 bases had no gene match. Looked up from germline, CDR1 is SEHNR and CDR2 is FQNEAQ (reference sequence). This chain's CDR3 is CASSLAASYNEQFF. The CDR3 nucleotides read TGTGCCAGCAGTCTAGCGGCGAGCTACAATGAGCAGTTCTTC.

The chain combines TRBV3-1 (or the pseudogene TRBV3-2) with TRBJ2-1; TRBD2 aligns across 8 bases. V shed 0 bases, J shed 2 bases, and the junction held 6 bases outside the gene matches. Per germline, CDR1 LGHDT and CDR2 YNNKEL (reference sequence). The CDR3 is 17 amino acids. The CDR3 loop is CASSQDRLAGTYNEQFF. The CDR3 region has the DNA TGTGCCAGCAGCCAAGATAGGCTAGCGGGTACCTACAATGAGCAGTTCTTC.

The chain recombines TRBV7-2 with TRBJ2-7; unclear D gene. The ends were cut back, 3 bases at V and 2 bases at J, with 8 bases in the middle. Germline loops: CDR1 SGHTA, CDR2 FQGNSA. CDR3 length equals 13 residues. CDR3 nucleotide sequence: TGTGCCAGCAGCTTCGGAGTGACCTACGAGCAGTACTTC. This sequence encodes CASSFGVTYEQYF.